Following are 7 T cell receptor beta chains from one sample sequenced in a study. Each CDR3 protein is one row after TCRdb ran MiXCR on the 5' RACE reads. The sample carries about 46,000 distinct CDR3 sequences, about 28% recorded once. Sequencing was performed on naive CD4+ T cells sorted from blood. Subset defined: naive CD4+ T cells, CD4+CD45RA+CD25-. The receptors shown here come from a female donor with breast cancer.

V and J are TRBV4-2 and TRBJ2-7; 14 bases align to TRBD2. This CDR3 has 17 amino acids. Germline trimming cut 1 base from V and 5 bases from J; bases unmatched to any gene: 7. Germline V gives CDR1 LGHNA, CDR2 YNFKEQ. CDR3 bases: TGTGCCAGCAGCCAAGGATCCGGGACTAGCGGGAGTGACGAGCAGTACTTC. This gives the protein CASSQGSGTSGSDEQYF.

This clonotype occurred a few times. The chain recombines TRBV29-1 with TRBJ1-2, with a weak D call TRBD1 (6 bases). Between the trimmed V and J ends, which lost 4 bases and 4 bases, there was a span of 13 bases. There are 13 residues in the CDR3. Looked up from germline, CDR1 is SQVTM and CDR2 is ANQGSEA. CDR3 sequence (DNA): TGCAGCGTTGCGGGGGGCCCCGCCTATGGCTACACCTTC. Residues: CSVAGGPAYGYTF.

The gene calls are TRBV9 and TRBJ2-5, with D perhaps matching TRBD2 (7 bases). Germline V gene lookup returns CDR1 SGDLS and CDR2 YYNGEE. The CDR3 spans 15 residues. With 0 bases removed from V and 1 base from J, the gap between germline ends came to 10 bases. CDR3 nucleotides: TGTGCCAGCAGCGTAGCGGCGGGGGCCCAAGAGACCCAGTACTTC. Translating gives CASSVAAGAQETQYF.

This clonotype was recorded at least ten times. The chain uses TRBV7-2 and TRBJ2-5; 9 bases are a match to TRBD2. V shed 3 bases, J shed 2 bases, and the junction held 4 bases outside the gene matches. The CDR3 has 15 amino acids. The germline CDR1 and CDR2 sequences are SGHTA and FQGNSA. CDR3 protein: CASSFYTSGQETQYF. The CDR3 coding sequence is TGTGCCAGCAGCTTTTATACTAGCGGGCAAGAGACCCAGTACTTC.

This clonotype was found a few times. The J gene is TRBJ1-1, the V gene TRBV5-1, with a weak D call TRBD1 (6 bases). V lost 0 bases and J 0 bases, leaving 9 bases between the germline ends. The germline CDR1 and CDR2 sequences are SGHRS and YFSETQ. The CDR3 contains 15 residues. DNA of the CDR3: TGCGCCAGCAGCTTGGTTCAGGGGATGAACACTGAAGCTTTCTTT. Translating it yields CASSLVQGMNTEAFF.

This clonotype has at least ten counts. V gene TRBV20-1 combines with J gene TRBJ1-2; the D is unclear. V was cut by 3 bases and J by 8 bases, with 19 bases left in between. CDR3 length equals 14 residues. Germline CDR1 DFQATT, CDR2 SNEGSKA (reference sequence). The CDR3 DNA is TGCAGTGCTAGGGGCATGGGTTCCGTACTAGGCTACACCTTC. Residues: CSARGMGSVLGYTF.

The V call is TRBV12-3 or TRBV12-4, the J call TRBJ1-1; D not resolved. With 1 base removed from V and 5 bases from J, the gap between germline ends came to 8 bases. The CDR3 has 13 amino acids. The DNA of the CDR3 is TGTGCCAGCAGTTTAGAGACATCTACTGAAGCTTTCTTT. It encodes CASSLETSTEAFF.